The clone carrying this TCR beta chain was seen more than once but under ten times. Antigen unknown. One junction end does not reproduce the germline sequence, and a read error may be involved. Together with a sample-barcoded 5' primer, a J-beta primer mix was included in a second PCR lasting roughly 6 to 12 cycles. Each CDR3 protein gets one entry after TCRdb re-called the 5' RACE reads with MiXCR. The sample gives 630,000 or so distinct CDR3 sequences, 32% of which show up once; 15% to 19% is in the top ten. There were healthy Caucasian individuals from Russia, aged about 6 to 90, serving as donors. A minimum of 7 million PBMCs was isolated per sample. Each sample yielded at least 5 micrograms of PBMC total RNA. The CDR3 extends over 15 amino acids. From germline, CDR1 is SGHTA and CDR2 FQGTGA. The entry originates in a study of blood T cells in healthy people across ages. Overall study findings and caveats: Lack of knowledge of donor CMV status possibly confounded expanded clonotype changes.

This chain joins TRBV7-3 and TRBJ1-4; possible D gene TRBD1, 5 bases. The sequence derives from an elderly woman in good health. Source material: blood. CDR3 protein: CASSLTGIGGEKLFF. The DNA of the CDR3 is TGTGCCAGCAGCCTAACCGGGATCGGGGGAGAAAAACTGTTTTTT.